Listed below are T cell receptor beta chains from one sample, sequenced in a study of T cells in Graves' hyperthyroidism and ophthalmopathy. TCRdb reanalysed the multiplex PCR reads using MiXCR and keeps one entry per CDR3 protein. The sample includes approximately 380,000 distinct CDR3 sequences, about 18% of them seen just once. Sequencing used blood. The source is a man aged 18 to 35 with Graves' ophthalmopathy. Each CDR3 is given without its conserved first and last residue.

V	CDR3
TRBV7-6	ASSSRQGVNQPQH
TRBV3-1	ASSFTPGVTNEKLF
TRBV20-1	SASKGGQPQH
TRBV19	ASSQSVYSQGNQPQH
TRBV12-3/TRBV12-4	ASSLMGAQY
TRBV18	ASSPTGEAEAF
TRBV9	ASSEGGQHNEKLF
TRBV5-5	ASSLGADQPNTEAF
TRBV14	ASSLITTSGANVLT
TRBV5-1	ASSPLQIVTYEQY
TRBV11-2	ASSLELNRNEQF
TRBV20-1	SEGPVSYNEQF
TRBV29-1	SVPTYRGEQY
TRBV6-5	ASSYGQGRDAEQF
TRBV20-1	SATGNTEAF
TRBV18	ASSPGHRDREAF
TRBV20-1	SAGLDRGVDTEAF
TRBV6-1	ASSEGHLLNQPQH
TRBV20-1	SQSRGGLTQY
TRBV6-1	ASSLGTGGNYEQY
TRBV11-3	ASSLEDTSSYEQY
TRBV2	ASSTGQTPPTYEQY
TRBV19	ASSTGDEQF
TRBV6-2/TRBV6-3	ASSEGGPQH
TRBV5-1	ASSLGPGVDGYT
TRBV6-1	ASSYGTGASNTEAF
TRBV28	ASRLSSVNTGELF
TRBV27	ASSLWGGPYEQY